This entry concerns a single T cell receptor beta chain. What it recognizes is unknown. TCRbeta library construction was performed incorporating unique molecular identifiers. TCRdb processed the PCR reads anew with MiXCR; each CDR3 protein has one entry. The profile covers fewer than 750,000 distinct CDR3 sequences, with more than 20% appearing a single time and roughly an eighth taken by the ten largest. The data stem from a study of T-cell reconstitution after alpha-beta-depleted transplantation in children. Findings of the study overall: In patients about two months after transplant, alpha-beta T cells reportedly arose from several hundred expanded graft clones. Elevated TCRbeta diversity at day 60 was traced, in some patients, to surviving recipient T cells and thymic progenitors.

Trimming pared 7 bases from V and 0 bases from J, leaving 8 bases between. In germline, CDR1 is SGHDT, CDR2 YYEEEE. The CDR3 is made up of 14 amino acids. The V call is TRBV5-6, the J call TRBJ2-6, with D hard to call. The source was PBMCs, mostly from graft donor cells, collected 360 days after TCRalphabeta/CD19-depleted stem cell transplant. The TCR comes from a boy younger than two who had a stem cell transplant for acute myeloid leukemia, so the T cells may come from the graft donor. The CDR3 spells CASFGVSGANVLTF. CDR3 in DNA: TGTGCCAGCTTTGGGGTCTCTGGGGCCAACGTCCTGACTTTC.